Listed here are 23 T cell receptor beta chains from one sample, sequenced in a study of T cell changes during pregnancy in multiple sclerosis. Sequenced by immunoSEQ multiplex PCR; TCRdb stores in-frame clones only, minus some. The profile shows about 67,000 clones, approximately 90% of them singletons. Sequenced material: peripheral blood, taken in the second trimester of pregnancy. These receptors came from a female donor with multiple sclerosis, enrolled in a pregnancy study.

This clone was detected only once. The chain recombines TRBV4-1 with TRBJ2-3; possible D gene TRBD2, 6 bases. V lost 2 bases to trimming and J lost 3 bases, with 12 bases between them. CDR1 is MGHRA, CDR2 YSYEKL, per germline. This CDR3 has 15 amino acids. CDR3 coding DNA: TGCGCCAGCAGCCAAAGTACGGGGGTTACAGATACGCAGTATTTT. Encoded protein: CASSQSTGVTDTQYF.

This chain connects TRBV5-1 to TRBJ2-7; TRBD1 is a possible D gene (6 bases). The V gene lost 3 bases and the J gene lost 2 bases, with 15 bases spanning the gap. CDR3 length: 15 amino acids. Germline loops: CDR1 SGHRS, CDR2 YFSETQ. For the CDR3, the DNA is TGCGCCAGCAGCTCATGGACCCAGGGGACCTACGAGCAGTACTTC. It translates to CASSSWTQGTYEQYF.

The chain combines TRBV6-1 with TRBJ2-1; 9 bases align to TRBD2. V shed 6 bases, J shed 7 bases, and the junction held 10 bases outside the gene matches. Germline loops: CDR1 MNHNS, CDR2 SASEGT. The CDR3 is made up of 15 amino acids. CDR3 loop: CASSVRRLAANEQFF. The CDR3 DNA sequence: TGTGCCAGCAGCGTTCGTCGACTAGCGGCTAATGAGCAGTTCTTC.

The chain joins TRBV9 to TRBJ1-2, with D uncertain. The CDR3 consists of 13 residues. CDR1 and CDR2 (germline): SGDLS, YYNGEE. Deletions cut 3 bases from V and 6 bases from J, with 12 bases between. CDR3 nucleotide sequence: TGTGCCAGCAGCGGCCTTGAGGGAAATGGCTACACCTTC. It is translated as CASSGLEGNGYTF.

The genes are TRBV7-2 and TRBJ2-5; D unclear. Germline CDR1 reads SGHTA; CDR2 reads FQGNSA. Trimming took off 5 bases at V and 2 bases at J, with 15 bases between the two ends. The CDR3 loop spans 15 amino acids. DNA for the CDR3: TGTGCCAGCAGCCATTCGGCGGCAGTGCAAGAGACCCAGTACTTC. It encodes CASSHSAAVQETQYF.

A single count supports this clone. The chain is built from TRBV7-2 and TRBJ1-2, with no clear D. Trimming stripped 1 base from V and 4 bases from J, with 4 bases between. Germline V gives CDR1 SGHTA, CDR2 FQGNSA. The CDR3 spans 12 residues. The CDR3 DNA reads TGTGCCAGCAGCTTAGAAGCCTATGGCTACACCTTC. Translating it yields CASSLEAYGYTF.

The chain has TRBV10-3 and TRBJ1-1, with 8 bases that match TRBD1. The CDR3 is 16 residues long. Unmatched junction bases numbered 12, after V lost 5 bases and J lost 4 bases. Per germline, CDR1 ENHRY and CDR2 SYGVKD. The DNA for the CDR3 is TGTGCCATCAGTTCCTCGACAGGGGCAGGGAGCACTGAAGCTTTCTTT. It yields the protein CAISSSTGAGSTEAFF.

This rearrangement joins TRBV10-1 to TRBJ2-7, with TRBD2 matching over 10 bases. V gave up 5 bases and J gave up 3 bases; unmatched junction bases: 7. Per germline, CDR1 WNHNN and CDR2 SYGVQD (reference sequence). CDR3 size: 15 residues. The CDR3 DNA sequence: TGCGCCAGCAGTAGCGGGAGGGCCGTTAACTACGAGCAGTACTTC. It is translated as CASSSGRAVNYEQYF.

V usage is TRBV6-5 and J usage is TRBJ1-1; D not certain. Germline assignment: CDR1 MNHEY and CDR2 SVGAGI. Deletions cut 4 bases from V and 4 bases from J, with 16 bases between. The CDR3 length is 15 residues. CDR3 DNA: TGTGCCAGCAGTTCGCTTAGTGGGCTTGGCACTGAAGCTTTCTTT. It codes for CASSSLSGLGTEAFF.

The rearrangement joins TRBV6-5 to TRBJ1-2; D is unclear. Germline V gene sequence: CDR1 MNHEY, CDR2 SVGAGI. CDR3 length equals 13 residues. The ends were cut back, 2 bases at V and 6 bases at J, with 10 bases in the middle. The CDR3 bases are TGTGCCAGCAGTTACCGCCCGAGGGATGGCTACACCTTC. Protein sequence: CASSYRPRDGYTF.

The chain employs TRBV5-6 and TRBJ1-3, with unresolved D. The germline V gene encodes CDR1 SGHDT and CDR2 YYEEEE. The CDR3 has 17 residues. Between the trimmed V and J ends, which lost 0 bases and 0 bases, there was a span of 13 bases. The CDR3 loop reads CASSLDQRRYSGNTIYF. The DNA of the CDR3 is TGTGCCAGCAGCTTGGACCAAAGGAGATACTCTGGAAACACCATATATTTT.

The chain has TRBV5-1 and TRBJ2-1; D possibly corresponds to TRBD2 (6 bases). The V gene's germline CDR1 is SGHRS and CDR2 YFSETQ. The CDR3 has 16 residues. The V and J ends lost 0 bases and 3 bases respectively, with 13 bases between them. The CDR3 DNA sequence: TGCGCCAGCAGCTTGGCGATTAGCGGAGACTACAATGAGCAGTTCTTC. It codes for CASSLAISGDYNEQFF.

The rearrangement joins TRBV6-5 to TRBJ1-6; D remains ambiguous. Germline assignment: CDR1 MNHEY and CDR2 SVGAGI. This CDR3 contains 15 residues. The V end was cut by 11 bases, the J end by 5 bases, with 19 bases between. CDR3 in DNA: TGTGCCGCTAAATTAGGAGTTTGGGATAATTCACCCCTCCACTTT. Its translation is CAAKLGVWDNSPLHF.

This chain's CDR3 is CASSWTGSSYEQYF. CDR3 nucleotide sequence: TGTGCCAGCAGTTGGACAGGTAGCTCCTACGAGCAGTACTTC. The V gene is TRBV2, the J gene TRBJ2-7, with 7 bases aligning to TRBD1. The germline CDR1 and CDR2 sequences are SNHLY and FYNNEI. Trimming cost V 5 bases and J 0 bases; bases outside gene matches: 4. The CDR3 runs to 14 residues.

The CDR3 region is CASSKTSGSIETQYF. The CDR3 bases are TGTGCCAGTAGTAAGACTAGCGGGAGTATCGAGACCCAGTACTTC. V and J are TRBV19 and TRBJ2-5, with 12 nucleotides matching TRBD2. With 4 bases clipped from V and 5 bases from J, the junction kept 5 bases outside the gene matches. CDR3 length equals 15 residues. Germline values: CDR1 LNHDA, CDR2 SQIVND (reference sequence).

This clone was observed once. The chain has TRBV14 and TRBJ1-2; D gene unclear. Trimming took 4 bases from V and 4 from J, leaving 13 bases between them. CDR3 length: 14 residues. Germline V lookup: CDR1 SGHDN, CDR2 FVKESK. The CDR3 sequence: CASSPMPGSYGYTF. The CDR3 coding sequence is TGTGCCAGCAGCCCCATGCCAGGAAGCTATGGCTACACCTTC.

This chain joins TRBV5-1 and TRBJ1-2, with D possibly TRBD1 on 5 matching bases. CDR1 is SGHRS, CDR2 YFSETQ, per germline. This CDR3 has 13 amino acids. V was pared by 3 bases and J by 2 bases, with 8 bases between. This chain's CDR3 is CASSSTVNYGYTF. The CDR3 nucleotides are TGCGCCAGCAGCTCGACAGTAAACTATGGCTACACCTTC.

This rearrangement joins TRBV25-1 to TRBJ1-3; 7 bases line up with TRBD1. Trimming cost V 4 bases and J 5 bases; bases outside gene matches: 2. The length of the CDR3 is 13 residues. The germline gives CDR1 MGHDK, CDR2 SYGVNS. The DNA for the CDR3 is TGTGCCAGCAGTGGACAGGGTCGAAACACCATATATTTT. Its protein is CASSGQGRNTIYF.

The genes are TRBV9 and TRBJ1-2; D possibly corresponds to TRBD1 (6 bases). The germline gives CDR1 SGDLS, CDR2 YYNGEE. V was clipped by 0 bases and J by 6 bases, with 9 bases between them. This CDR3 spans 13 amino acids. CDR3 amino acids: CASSVATGNGYTF. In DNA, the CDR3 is TGTGCCAGCAGCGTAGCGACAGGTAATGGCTACACCTTC.

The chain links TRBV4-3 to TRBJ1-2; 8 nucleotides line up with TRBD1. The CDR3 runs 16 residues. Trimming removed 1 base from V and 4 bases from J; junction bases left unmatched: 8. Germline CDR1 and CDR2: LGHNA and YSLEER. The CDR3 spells CASSQVSQGGAYGYTF. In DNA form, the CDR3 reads TGCGCCAGCAGCCAAGTCTCACAGGGGGGGGCCTATGGCTACACCTTC.

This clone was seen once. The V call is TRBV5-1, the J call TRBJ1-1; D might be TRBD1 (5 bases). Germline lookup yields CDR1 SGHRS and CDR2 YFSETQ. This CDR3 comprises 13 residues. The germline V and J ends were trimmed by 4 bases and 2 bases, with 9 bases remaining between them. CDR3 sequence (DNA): TGCGCCAGCAGCCCCGACAGTAACACTGAAGCTTTCTTT. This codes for CASSPDSNTEAFF.

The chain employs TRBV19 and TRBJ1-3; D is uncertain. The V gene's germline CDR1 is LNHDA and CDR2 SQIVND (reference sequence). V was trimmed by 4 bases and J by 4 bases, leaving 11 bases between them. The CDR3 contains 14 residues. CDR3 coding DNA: TGTGCCAGTAGTACCGGGGTGGACGGAAACACCATATATTTT. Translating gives CASSTGVDGNTIYF.

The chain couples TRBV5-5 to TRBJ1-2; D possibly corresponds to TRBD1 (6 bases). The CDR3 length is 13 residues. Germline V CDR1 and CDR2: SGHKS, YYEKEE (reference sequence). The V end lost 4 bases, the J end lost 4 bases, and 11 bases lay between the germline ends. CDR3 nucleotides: TGTGCCAGCAGCCAGGGGAAGGGCTATGGCTACACCTTC. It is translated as CASSQGKGYGYTF. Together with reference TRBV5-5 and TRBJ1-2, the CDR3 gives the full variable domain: DAGVTQSPTHLIKTRGQQVTLRCSPISGHKSVSWYQQVLGQGPQFIFQYYEKEERGRGNFPDRFSARQFPNYSSELNVNALLLGDSALYLCASSQGKGYGYTFGSGTRLTVV.